Below are 27 T cell receptor beta chains sequenced from a single sample in a study of T cell responses to AZD1222 COVID-19 vaccine. Clones were read by immunoSEQ multiplex PCR, and TCRdb kept only the in-frame ones, dropping some. The repertoire holds 120,000 to 150,000 clones, with approximately 94% as singletons. The sample in question was peripheral blood, obtained on day 0 of AZD1222 vaccination. The receptors come from an adult in good health.

CDR3 in amino acids: CASSSPGQRNTEAFF. The DNA for the CDR3 is TGTGCCAGCAGTTCCCCGGGACAGAGGAACACTGAAGCTTTCTTT. The rearrangement links TRBV6-6 to TRBJ1-1; 7 nucleotides match TRBD1. The germline gives CDR1 MNHNY, CDR2 SVGAGI (reference sequence). There are 15 residues in the CDR3. V lost 4 bases, J lost 1 base, and 6 bases stayed unmatched.

The chain couples TRBV7-9 to TRBJ2-7; D may be TRBD2 (7 bases). The germline V gene encodes CDR1 SEHNR and CDR2 FQNEAQ (reference sequence). Trimming took 0 bases from V and 7 from J, leaving 19 bases between them. The CDR3 contains 16 residues. The DNA of the CDR3 is TGTGCCAGCAGCTTAGCCCCCCGGGGGGCCGAAGGGGAGCAGTACTTC. Translating it yields CASSLAPRGAEGEQYF.

The table lists this clone with a few counts. J is TRBJ2-1 and V is TRBV9; D is uncertain. V lost 1 base, J lost 7 bases, and 21 bases lay in between. Germline loops: CDR1 SGDLS, CDR2 YYNGEE. The CDR3 consists of 17 residues. CDR3 bases: TGTGCCAGCAGCGTAAAAGGTAGTATGGTGATTGGGAATGAGCAGTTCTTC. This translates into CASSVKGSMVIGNEQFF.

The V call is TRBV27, the J call TRBJ1-2; D gene ambiguous. V shed 3 bases and J shed 1 base, with 6 bases lying between them. The CDR3 covers 13 residues. The germline V gene encodes CDR1 MNHEY and CDR2 SMNVEV (reference sequence). The CDR3 spells CASSLRGNYGYTF. The CDR3 nucleotides are TGTGCCAGCAGTTTGCGGGGTAACTATGGCTACACCTTC.

The chain combines TRBV2 with TRBJ2-7; TRBD2 aligns across 14 bases. The length of the CDR3 is 15 residues. V dropped 6 bases and J dropped 6; count of bases not matched to a gene: 7. Per the germline V gene, CDR1 is SNHLY and CDR2 is FYNNEI. In DNA form, the CDR3 reads TGTGCCAGCAGGCGGACTAGCGGGGGGTCGAGCGAGCAGTACTTC. The encoded protein is CASRRTSGGSSEQYF.

The rearrangement links TRBV6-6 to TRBJ2-7; 8 bases map to TRBD1. The CDR3 is 16 amino acids. J was trimmed by 5 bases and V by 6 bases; bases with no gene match: 15. Germline V lookup: CDR1 MNHNY, CDR2 SVGAGI (reference sequence). Here the CDR3 DNA reads TGTGCCAGCAGCCGGGACTTGACAGGGGCGCAGGACGAGCAGTACTTC. Amino acids: CASSRDLTGAQDEQYF.

The chain links TRBV10-3 to TRBJ2-7; 7 positions agree with TRBD1. The CDR3 extends over 13 amino acids. J lost 1 base, V lost 11 bases, and 8 bases had no gene match. The germline gives CDR1 ENHRY, CDR2 SYGVKD. The CDR3 DNA reads as TGTGCCTTCCGACAGGGTATGTCCTACGAGCAGTACTTC. It yields the protein CAFRQGMSYEQYF.

V and J are TRBV7-2 and TRBJ2-7; D is ambiguous. The germline CDR1 and CDR2 sequences are SGHTA and FQGNSA. The CDR3 has 15 residues. Trimming cost V 1 base and J 4 bases, with 14 bases left between them. DNA for the CDR3: TGTGCCAGCAGCTTAGTGATGGATGTGAGTTACGAGCAGTACTTC. Its translation is CASSLVMDVSYEQYF.

The V call is TRBV7-8, the J call TRBJ1-2; 7 bases map to TRBD1. The J segment lost 4 bases and the V segment lost 5 bases, leaving 10 bases of the junction unmatched. The CDR3 runs to 15 residues. Germline loops: CDR1 SGHVS, CDR2 FQNEAQ. Here the CDR3 DNA reads TGTGCCAGCAGCCCCAACAGGGGACCTAGCTATGGCTACACCTTC. This codes for CASSPNRGPSYGYTF.

A single count supports this clone. The chain recombines TRBV29-1 with TRBJ2-5; D gene unclear. The germline V and J ends were trimmed by 5 bases and 1 base, with 14 bases remaining between them. Germline lookup yields CDR1 SQVTM and CDR2 ANQGSEA. This CDR3 region has 14 residues. Here the CDR3 reads CSVFEPNSQETQYF. The CDR3 region has the DNA TGCAGCGTTTTTGAACCCAACAGCCAAGAGACCCAGTACTTC.

The V and J genes are TRBV24-1 and TRBJ2-3; no firm D call. Trimming stripped 3 bases from V and 2 bases from J, with 11 bases between. The length of the CDR3 is 15 residues. Germline V gene sequence: CDR1 KGHDR, CDR2 SFDVKD. This chain's CDR3 is CATSDPESPTDTQYF. CDR3 nucleotides: TGTGCCACCAGTGATCCGGAGAGCCCCACAGATACGCAGTATTTT.

The chain couples TRBV10-3 to TRBJ2-1; TRBD2 aligns across 7 bases. J was trimmed by 1 base and V by 0 bases; bases with no gene match: 3. The CDR3 contains 16 residues. CDR1 and CDR2 (germline): ENHRY, SYGVKD. The DNA for the CDR3 is TGTGCCATCAGTGAGTCCGTAGCGGGTTCCTACAATGAGCAGTTCTTC. It yields the protein CAISESVAGSYNEQFF.

V and J are TRBV6-5 and TRBJ1-1; D perhaps matches TRBD1 (6 bases). V was cut by 4 bases and J by 1 base, with 16 bases left in between. CDR3 length equals 16 residues. Germline loops: CDR1 MNHEY, CDR2 SVGAGI. CDR3 in DNA: TGTGCCAGCAGTTCCTTATCAGGGGTAAGGAACACTGAAGCTTTCTTT. Amino acids: CASSSLSGVRNTEAFF.

The V and J genes are TRBV19 and TRBJ1-1; possibly TRBD1 for D (6 bases). The CDR3 spans 16 residues. CDR1 and CDR2 from the germline V gene are LNHDA and SQIVND (reference sequence). V was trimmed by 6 bases and J by 10 bases, leaving 27 bases between them. This chain's CDR3 is CASRSIGDIISRGAFF. The CDR3 nucleotides are TGTGCCAGTAGATCCATAGGGGACATTATTTCTAGGGGAGCTTTCTTT.

V and J are TRBV5-1 and TRBJ2-7, with 8 bases that match TRBD1. CDR3 size: 14 residues. The germline gives CDR1 SGHRS, CDR2 YFSETQ. The junction had 5 bases not matched to a gene; V was cut back by 4 bases and J by 2 bases. In DNA form, the CDR3 reads TGCGCCAGCAGCCTATCGACAGGGGCCTACGAGCAGTACTTC. It encodes CASSLSTGAYEQYF.

This clone showed up just a few times. The chain is built from TRBV9 and TRBJ1-1; D is ambiguous. This CDR3 contains 14 residues. CDR1 and CDR2 from the germline V gene are SGDLS and YYNGEE. Trimming stripped 7 bases from V and 3 bases from J, with 16 bases between. CDR3 residues: CASARGGSDTEAFF. The CDR3, as DNA: TGTGCCAGCGCTCGGGGAGGAAGCGACACTGAAGCTTTCTTT.

V and J are TRBV7-3 and TRBJ2-5; D call uncertain. Germline V gives CDR1 SGHTA, CDR2 FQGTGA. Between the trimmed V and J ends, which lost 2 bases and 2 bases, there was a span of 12 bases. The CDR3 totals 15 residues. The CDR3 protein is CASSLYGRPQETQYF. The CDR3 DNA is TGTGCCAGCAGCTTATACGGACGGCCACAAGAGACCCAGTACTTC.

A single count supports this clone. The rearrangement joins TRBV5-1 to TRBJ2-5; maybe TRBD1 (6 bases). The V gene lost 3 bases and the J gene lost 4 bases, with 13 bases spanning the gap. Germline assignment: CDR1 SGHRS and CDR2 YFSETQ. This CDR3 has 14 residues. The CDR3 here is CASSSGARGETQYF. CDR3 nucleotides: TGCGCCAGCAGCTCAGGGGCCAGGGGAGAGACCCAGTACTTC.

The rearrangement uses TRBV9 and TRBJ1-5, with a weak D call TRBD1 (5 bases). Germline V lookup: CDR1 SGDLS, CDR2 YYNGEE. V was shortened by 0 bases and J by 4 bases, with 8 bases between the two germline ends. The length of the CDR3 is 14 residues. The CDR3 is CASSVDWGNQPQHF. In DNA form, the CDR3 reads TGTGCCAGCAGCGTAGATTGGGGGAATCAGCCCCAGCATTTT. Variable domain in full (rest from reference TRBV9 and TRBJ1-5): DSGVTQTPKHLITATGQRVTLRCSPRSGDLSVYWYQQSLDQGLQFLIQYYNGEERAKGNILERFSAQQFPDLHSELNLSSLELGDSALYFCASSVDWGNQPQHFGDGTRLSIL.

This chain links TRBV18 with TRBJ2-7; D is perhaps TRBD1 or TRBD2 (5 bases each). This CDR3 has 14 amino acids. Trimming removed 0 bases from V and 0 bases from J, with 6 bases in between. Germline CDR1 KGHSH, CDR2 LQKENI. For the CDR3, the DNA is TGTGCCAGCTCACCACCGGGGGTCTCCTACGAGCAGTACTTC. Amino acids: CASSPPGVSYEQYF.

Only one count was recorded for this clone. The V and J genes are TRBV27 and TRBJ2-1, with a tentative D call TRBD1 (6 bases). The ends were cut back, 11 bases at V and 2 bases at J, with 10 bases in the middle. Germline V gives CDR1 MNHEY, CDR2 SMNVEV (reference sequence). The CDR3 runs to 12 residues. CDR3 DNA sequence: TGTGCCTCCTCAGGGGCCTACAATGAGCAGTTCTTC. Protein product: CASSGAYNEQFF.

The chain has TRBV29-1 and TRBJ2-1; D not resolved. This CDR3 region has 11 residues. Germline V gives CDR1 SQVTM, CDR2 ANQGSEA. Trimming shortened V by 6 bases and J by 7 bases, and 10 bases separated the two germline ends. As DNA, the CDR3 is TGCAGCGTCCCCTTAAGGAATGAGCAGTTCTTC. Amino acid sequence: CSVPLRNEQFF.

V usage is TRBV3-1 (or the pseudogene TRBV3-2) and J usage is TRBJ1-3; D may be TRBD1 (5 bases). The CDR3 spans 16 residues. The ends were cut back, 1 base at V and 0 bases at J, with 10 bases in the middle. Per the germline V gene, CDR1 is LGHDT and CDR2 is YNNKEL (reference sequence). In DNA, the CDR3 is TGTGCCAGCAGCCAAGGGAGGGACCCCTCTGGAAACACCATATATTTT. It translates to CASSQGRDPSGNTIYF.

The chain recombines TRBV5-1 with TRBJ2-1; 9 bases fit TRBD1. The V segment lost 5 bases and the J segment 5 bases; nucleotides outside the gene matches: 5. In germline, CDR1 is SGHRS, CDR2 YFSETQ. The CDR3 length is 14 residues. The DNA for the CDR3 is TGCGCCAGCAGGGAACAGGGGGCTAACAATGAGCAGTTCTTC. It encodes CASREQGANNEQFF.

The V gene is TRBV20-1, the J gene TRBJ2-7, with D uncertain. Trimming removed 4 bases at V and 9 bases at J, with 13 bases between. The CDR3 has 11 residues. The germline CDR1 and CDR2 sequences are DFQATT and SNEGSKA (reference sequence). The CDR3 DNA reads as TGCAGTGCTACTGCCAGTCGCGGGCAGTACTTC. The encoded protein is CSATASRGQYF.

This chain uses TRBV7-9 with TRBJ1-1; D gene ambiguous. CDR3 length equals 15 residues. V was pared by 6 bases and J by 1 base, with 15 bases between. Germline CDR1 is SEHNR and CDR2 is FQNEAQ (reference sequence). CDR3 amino acids: CASRPRESPNTEAFF. The DNA for the CDR3 is TGTGCCAGCAGGCCACGAGAGTCCCCGAACACTGAAGCTTTCTTT.

The chain uses TRBV21-1 and TRBJ2-7; the DNA was not used to check the table's D call, TRBD2. TRBV21-1 is an annotated pseudogene. The CDR3 is 17 residues long. CDR3 loop: CASSIPSWVGFGDEQYF. Here the CDR3 DNA reads TGTGCCAGCAGCATCCCCTCCTGGGTGGGCTTCGGGGACGAGCAGTACTTC.